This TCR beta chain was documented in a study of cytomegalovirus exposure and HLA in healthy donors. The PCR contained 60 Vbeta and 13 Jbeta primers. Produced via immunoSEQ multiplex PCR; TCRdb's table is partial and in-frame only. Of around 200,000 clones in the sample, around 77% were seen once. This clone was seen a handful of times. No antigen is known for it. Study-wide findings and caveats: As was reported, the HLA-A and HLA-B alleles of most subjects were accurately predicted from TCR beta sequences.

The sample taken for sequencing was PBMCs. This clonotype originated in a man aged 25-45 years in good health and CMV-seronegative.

In DNA form, the CDR3 reads TGTGCCAGCAGTGGACTAGCGGGAGGGCCAGATACGCAGTATTTT. Translating it yields CASSGLAGGPDTQYF. The chain employs TRBV6-5 and TRBJ2-3, with TRBD2 identical over 15 bases. Germline V gene lookup returns CDR1 MNHEY and CDR2 SVGAGI. The CDR3 consists of 15 residues. V shed 5 bases, J shed 4 bases, and the junction held 1 base outside the gene matches.